Listed below are T cell receptor beta chains from one sample, sequenced in a study of blood T cell repertoires in COVID-19. Assay: immunoSEQ multiplex PCR; the TCRdb copy retains only in-frame clones and omits some. The sample shows about 240,000 clones, approximately 78% of them seen only once. Sequencing was performed on peripheral blood. The source of these receptors is a woman between 55 and 75 years old with active or convalescent COVID-19. Both conserved end residues are part of each CDR3. A D gene is named only where the DNA matches it firmly. Only some rows state a clone size, as once, few, many or a class for expanded clones.

DNA	CDR3	D	size	V	J
TGTGCCAGCAGTCTTCTCCCCGAAAAACTGTTTTTT	CASSLLPEKLFF	-	-	TRBV12-3/TRBV12-4	TRBJ1-4
TGCGCCAGCAGCTCAGACCCAGGACAGGGGGTTTTAGGCACAGATACGCAGTATTTT	CASSSDPGQGVLGTDTQYF	TRBD1	-	TRBV5-1	TRBJ2-3
TGTGCCAGCACCTTGACCGCGGGGGAGACCCAGTACTTC	CASTLTAGETQYF	-	-	TRBV12-3/TRBV12-4	TRBJ2-5
TGTGCCAGCAGCTTAACGGCGGGAGCGGGGCCCCCCGGGGAGCAGTTCTTC	CASSLTAGAGPPGEQFF	TRBD2	-	TRBV7-3	TRBJ2-1
TGCAGTGCCACGGACACCTACGAGCAGTACTTC	CSATDTYEQYF	-	-	TRBV20-1	TRBJ2-7
TGTGCCAGCAGTTTTCCCCGACAGGGGAATGAAGCTTTCTTT	CASSFPRQGNEAFF	TRBD1	-	TRBV6-6	TRBJ1-1
TGTGCCAGCAGCTTGAGGTTGAACACTGAAGCTTTCTTT	CASSLRLNTEAFF	-	once	TRBV9	TRBJ1-1
TGTGCCAGCAGCTTAGCGCGTTCTAGCAGGGAGACCCAGTACTTC	CASSLARSSRETQYF	-	many	TRBV7-9	TRBJ2-5
TGTGCCAGCAGTGAAAGGGCAGGGGTGGAGACCCAGTACTTC	CASSERAGVETQYF	-	-	TRBV6-1	TRBJ2-5
TGTGCCTCCCGGGACAGGGTTTTGTCTGGGGTGAACACCATATATTTT	CASRDRVLSGVNTIYF	TRBD1	many	TRBV7-3	TRBJ1-3
TGTGCCAGCAGGAGGTGGGACTATGGCTACACCTTC	CASRRWDYGYTF	-	-	TRBV6-5	TRBJ1-2
TGTGCCAGCAGCTTGGTGAATCTAGCGGGGAGACCCCAAGAGACCCAGTACTTC	CASSLVNLAGRPQETQYF	TRBD2	-	TRBV7-9	TRBJ2-5
TGTGCCAGCTCACAGGATGCCAGGGGGAACACTGAAGCTTTCTTT	CASSQDARGNTEAFF	-	-	TRBV18	TRBJ1-1
TGTGCCAGCAGTGGGGCGCAGGTGGGCGGCTACACCTTC	CASSGAQVGGYTF	-	-	TRBV2	TRBJ1-2
TGCGCCAGCAGCCCACAGGGGCGCGGAAACACCATATATTTT	CASSPQGRGNTIYF	TRBD1	-	TRBV5-1	TRBJ1-3
TGTGCCAGCACCCGCGGGGGGGGCGGGCATGATTCACCCCTCCACTTT	CASTRGGGGHDSPLHF	-	-	TRBV7-2	TRBJ1-6
TGTGCCACCACGGACCCGACAGCAACTAATGAAAAACTGTTTTTT	CATTDPTATNEKLFF	-	-	TRBV6-5	TRBJ1-4
TGCAGCGTCGCCCGACTAGCGGGGGGCACAGATACGCAGTATTTT	CSVARLAGGTDTQYF	TRBD2	once	TRBV29-1	TRBJ2-3
TGTGCCAGCAGCCCACAGGGAGCAGATACGCAGTATTTT	CASSPQGADTQYF	-	few	TRBV5-5	TRBJ2-3
TGTGCCAGCAGCCAGTGGTCCTATGGCTACACCTTC	CASSQWSYGYTF	-	-	TRBV12-3/TRBV12-4	TRBJ1-2
TGTGCCAGCAGCTTGGGACTATCCTACAATGAGCAGTTCTTC	CASSLGLSYNEQFF	-	-	TRBV5-8	TRBJ2-1
TGTGCCAGCTCACCGGAGGACAGGCCGGTTGGTTACGAGCAGTACTTC	CASSPEDRPVGYEQYF	TRBD1	-	TRBV18	TRBJ2-7
TGTGCCAGCAGCCAAGACAGGCTCCGAAAGAGGGAAAACATTCAGTACTTC	CASSQDRLRKRENIQYF	-	-	TRBV3-1/TRBV3-2	TRBJ2-4
TGCGCCAGCAGCTTGGGCACAATGAACACTGAAGCTTTCTTT	CASSLGTMNTEAFF	-	-	TRBV5-1	TRBJ1-1
TGTGCCAGCAGTCCTAGCGGGAGTACTTTTTATAATTATGGCACAGATACGCAGTATTTT	CASSPSGSTFYNYGTDTQYF	TRBD2	-	TRBV6-6	TRBJ2-3
TGTGCCAGCAGTTTAACAGGGCGATCGAGCAATCAGCCCCAGCATTTT	CASSLTGRSSNQPQHF	-	-	TRBV28	TRBJ1-5
TGTGCCAGCAGCCACAGAGGGGGAAACACCATATATTTT	CASSHRGGNTIYF	-	-	TRBV12-3/TRBV12-4	TRBJ1-3
TGCGCCAGCAGCTTGATAACAGGGACTGAAGCTTTCTTT	CASSLITGTEAFF	-	-	TRBV5-1	TRBJ1-1
TGTGCCAGCAGCCCGACAGGGCCTGGTGGGGAGCTGTTTTTT	CASSPTGPGGELFF	TRBD1	few	TRBV7-3	TRBJ2-2
TGTGCCAGCTCACCAGGACAGGGCCGGAGGGCCAAAAACATTCAGTACTTC	CASSPGQGRRAKNIQYF	TRBD1	-	TRBV18	TRBJ2-4
TGCGCCAGCAGTCCGAGACAGGGCCCCTACGAGCAGTACTTC	CASSPRQGPYEQYF	TRBD1	-	TRBV5-1	TRBJ2-7
TGTGCCATCAGTGAGGGCAGGGAGGGGGAGACCCAGTACTTC	CAISEGREGETQYF	TRBD2	-	TRBV10-3	TRBJ2-5
TGTGCCAGCACTACCGGGACTCCAGAGACCCAGTACTTC	CASTTGTPETQYF	-	-	TRBV12-3/TRBV12-4	TRBJ2-5
TGTGCCAGCAGCCAAACTTTCTCACCCCTCCACTTT	CASSQTFSPLHF	-	-	TRBV3-1/TRBV3-2	TRBJ1-6
TGTGCCAGCAGCTTAAGCCGGGACAGGGGCGTCGGGGAGCTGTTTTTT	CASSLSRDRGVGELFF	TRBD1	-	TRBV11-3	TRBJ2-2
TGTGCCAGCAGTCCCCCGACAGGGGGGTATCAGCCCCAGCATTTT	CASSPPTGGYQPQHF	TRBD1	-	TRBV6-2/TRBV6-3	TRBJ1-5
TGTGCCAGCAGTCGGGGACAGGGCTATGGCTACACCTTC	CASSRGQGYGYTF	TRBD1	-	TRBV5-4	TRBJ1-2
TGTGCCAGCAGCCCGGGAGGGGCACTTGGAGAGACCCAGTACTTC	CASSPGGALGETQYF	TRBD2	-	TRBV3-1/TRBV3-2	TRBJ2-5
TGTGCCAGCAGCTCACGGGGGGCCGCCAGCTCTGGAAACACCATATATTTT	CASSSRGAASSGNTIYF	-	-	TRBV7-9	TRBJ1-3
TGTGCCATCAGAGGACAGGGAGCTAACACTGAAGCTTTCTTT	CAIRGQGANTEAFF	TRBD1	-	TRBV10-3	TRBJ1-1
TGTGCCATCACCCCTAATTTCCCCGATAACACTGAAGCTTTCTTT	CAITPNFPDNTEAFF	-	-	TRBV10-3	TRBJ1-1
TGTGCCAGCAGCTCCGGGGGGGCCTTGACAGGGAGCAATCAGCCCCAGCATTTT	CASSSGGALTGSNQPQHF	TRBD1	-	TRBV7-2	TRBJ1-5